These 25 T cell receptor beta chains were sequenced from one sample in a study of blood T cells in healthy people across ages. Next came a second PCR, run for about 6 to 11 cycles, which used a sample-barcoded 5' primer along with a J-beta primer mix. TCRdb re-analysed the 5' RACE reads in MiXCR, keeping a single row per CDR3 protein. The data hold hundreds of thousands of distinct CDR3 sequences, with 50% to 65% observed a single time. The specimen sequenced was blood. These receptors all stem from a man older than 75 in good health.

This chain joins TRBV5-1 and TRBJ2-1, with TRBD2 matching 8 bases. CDR3 length equals 19 residues. V lost 4 bases and J lost 1; bases outside the gene matches: 16. CDR1 is SGHRS and CDR2 is YFSETQ in the germline V gene. In nucleotides, the CDR3 is TGCGCCAGCAGCCCACCGGGGGTTGGCGGGAGGCTTTCCTACAATGAGCAGTTCTTC. Translation gives CASSPPGVGGRLSYNEQFF. The whole variable domain, filled in from reference TRBV5-1 and TRBJ2-1, reads KAGVTQTPRYLIKTRGQQVTLSCSPISGHRSVSWYQQTPGQGLQFLFEYFSETQRNKGNFPGRFSGRQFSNSRSEMNVSTLELGDSALYLCASSPPGVGGRLSYNEQFFGPGTRLTVL.

Of note for this clonotype: The final CDR3 position lacks the conserved phenylalanine or tryptophan, pointing to a likely read error. The chain carries TRBV12-3 or TRBV12-4 and TRBJ2-1; 12 positions agree with TRBD2. V lost 5 bases to trimming and J lost 1 base; unmatched junction nucleotides: 3. This CDR3 contains 16 residues. CDR3 nucleotides: TGTGCCAGCAGTATGACTAGCGGGAGATCCTACAATGAGCAGTTCGTC. Encoded protein: CASSMTSGRSYNEQFV.

This clonotype was counted ten times or more. The V call is TRBV29-1, the J call TRBJ2-5, with 10 bases identical to TRBD2. Germline V lookup: CDR1 SQVTM, CDR2 ANQGSEA. Germline trimming cut 1 base from V and 1 base from J; bases unmatched to any gene: 3. The CDR3 loop spans 15 amino acids. The DNA of the CDR3 is TGCAGCGTTGAAGGGACTAGCGGAGCCCAAGAGACCCAGTACTTC. This translates into CSVEGTSGAQETQYF.

The rearrangement uses TRBV15 and TRBJ2-3, with 8 bases identical to TRBD1. V lost 3 bases and J lost 4; bases outside the gene matches: 6. The germline V gene encodes CDR1 LNHNV and CDR2 YYDKDF (reference sequence). The CDR3 contains 15 residues. The CDR3 here is CATSRTGTGADTQYF. The CDR3 nucleotides are TGTGCCACCAGCAGGACCGGGACAGGCGCAGATACGCAGTATTTT. Based on the CDR3 plus reference TRBV15 and TRBJ2-3, the full variable domain is DAMVIQNPRYQVTQFGKPVTLSCSQTLNHNVMYWYQQKSSQAPKLLFHYYDKDFNNEADTPDNFQSRRPNTSFCFLDIRSPGLGDTAMYLCATSRTGTGADTQYFGPGTRLTVL.

J is TRBJ1-6 and V is TRBV7-2, with unresolved D. The germline V gene has CDR1 SGHTA and CDR2 FQGNSA. Trimming shortened V by 5 bases and J by 6 bases, and 14 bases separated the two germline ends. This CDR3 is built from 15 residues. The CDR3 region has the DNA TGTGCCAGCAGCCCCCAGGAGAATCTTAATTCACCCCTCCACTTT. It is translated as CASSPQENLNSPLHF.

This clonotype occurred a few times. The gene calls are TRBV12-3 or TRBV12-4 and TRBJ1-1, with 7 nucleotides matching TRBD1. The trim removed 7 bases at V and 6 bases at J, leaving 11 bases unmatched. The CDR3 runs 14 residues. The CDR3 DNA follows: TGTGCCAGCACCCCATCGACAGGGCAGGCTGAAGCTTTCTTT. Its translation: CASTPSTGQAEAFF.

This clonotype has more than one count but fewer than ten. The chain joins TRBV29-1 to TRBJ2-7; D is uncertain. Germline-derived CDR1 and CDR2 are SQVTM and ANQGSEA. This CDR3 is 15 amino acids long. Trimming cost V 1 base and J 2 bases, with 15 bases left between them. The CDR3 coding sequence is TGCAGCGTTGAAGTACTGAGCCCCTCTCCCTACGAGCAGTACTTC. It translates to CSVEVLSPSPYEQYF.

The chain employs TRBV10-3 and TRBJ1-2; D is possibly TRBD1 (5 bases). Germline CDR1 is ENHRY and CDR2 is SYGVKD. V was cut by 6 bases and J by 4 bases, with 12 bases left in between. The CDR3 contains 13 residues. The CDR3 loop reads CAIRERGFYGYTF. The CDR3 bases are TGTGCCATCAGGGAGAGGGGATTCTATGGCTACACCTTC.

This clonotype was seen a single time. The chain uses TRBV28 and TRBJ2-3; a possible D gene is TRBD1 (5 bases). This CDR3 is built from 13 residues. The germline V gene has CDR1 MDHEN and CDR2 SYDVKM. The ends were cut back, 7 bases at V and 1 base at J, with 9 bases in the middle. CDR3 DNA sequence: TGTGCCAGCACAACACAGGGCACAGATACGCAGTATTTT. Residues: CASTTQGTDTQYF.

Ten or more counts support this clonotype. This chain joins TRBV15 and TRBJ2-1; 9 bases are shared with TRBD1. The V and J ends lost 7 bases and 7 bases, in that order; junction bases with no gene match: 17. CDR1 is LNHNV and CDR2 is YYDKDF in the germline V gene (reference sequence). This CDR3 contains 17 residues. This CDR3 reads CATKEEQPGQGANEQFF. The DNA of the CDR3 is TGTGCCACCAAAGAGGAGCAACCGGGACAGGGAGCGAATGAGCAGTTCTTC.

The rearrangement uses TRBV29-1 and TRBJ1-2, with D perhaps TRBD1 (5 bases). Between the trimmed V and J ends, which lost 3 bases and 4 bases, there was a span of 9 bases. Germline-derived CDR1 and CDR2 are SQVTM and ANQGSEA. This CDR3 is built from 12 residues. The CDR3 DNA sequence: TGCAGCGTTGACCAGGGACCCTATGGCTACACCTTC. Its translation is CSVDQGPYGYTF.

This chain joins TRBV29-1 and TRBJ2-3, with D perhaps TRBD1 (5 bases). CDR3 length: 12 amino acids. Looked up from germline, CDR1 is SQVTM and CDR2 is ANQGSEA. Trimming pared 8 bases from V and 3 bases from J, leaving 12 bases between. The CDR3 bases are TGCAGCTTCACGAAGGGGACAGATACGCAGTATTTT. It encodes CSFTKGTDTQYF.

The gene calls are TRBV3-1 and TRBJ2-5; D is possibly TRBD2 (5 bases). In germline, CDR1 is LGHDT, CDR2 YNNKEL (reference sequence). CDR3 length: 15 residues. V was pared by 1 base and J by 2 bases, with 11 bases between. The CDR3: CASSQARPGQETQYF. The CDR3 DNA sequence: TGTGCCAGCAGCCAAGCCCGGCCGGGACAAGAGACCCAGTACTTC.

This clonotype was observed once. The chain is built from TRBV10-3 and TRBJ2-7; 10 bases are shared with TRBD1. The CDR3 sequence is 14 residues long. In germline, CDR1 is ENHRY, CDR2 SYGVKD. Unmatched junction bases numbered 5, after V lost 3 bases and J lost 6 bases. This chain's CDR3 is CAISESGQGIEQYF. The CDR3 DNA is TGTGCCATCAGTGAATCGGGACAGGGGATCGAGCAGTACTTC.

This clonotype was found a few times. The V gene is TRBV6-5, the J gene TRBJ2-7, with 10 bases lining up with TRBD2. V shed 2 bases, J shed 3 bases, and the junction held 4 bases outside the gene matches. This CDR3 contains 15 residues. Germline V gene sequence: CDR1 MNHEY, CDR2 SVGAGI. In nucleotides, the CDR3 is TGTGCCAGCAGTTACGAGGCTAGCGGGGGCTACGAGCAGTACTTC. It translates to CASSYEASGGYEQYF.

J is TRBJ1-1 and V is TRBV4-2; tentative D call: TRBD1 (6 bases). Germline loops: CDR1 LGHNA, CDR2 YNFKEQ. The CDR3 length is 17 residues. The V and J ends lost 0 bases and 0 bases respectively, with 14 bases between them. CDR3 DNA sequence: TGTGCCAGCAGCCAAGATTTCCTCCAGGGGATGAACACTGAAGCTTTCTTT. Its translation is CASSQDFLQGMNTEAFF.

The V and J genes are TRBV29-1 and TRBJ2-7; possibly TRBD1 for D (6 bases). Germline V gives CDR1 SQVTM, CDR2 ANQGSEA. The V gene lost 7 bases and the J gene lost 5 bases, with 12 bases spanning the gap. This CDR3 spans 11 amino acids. CDR3: CSGSWGHEQYF. The CDR3 nucleotides read TGCAGCGGCTCGTGGGGGCACGAGCAGTACTTC.

The chain's CDR3 is CASSTGTGNSPLHF. CDR3 in DNA: TGTGCCAGCAGCACCGGGACAGGCAATTCACCCCTCCACTTT. This rearrangement joins TRBV7-9 to TRBJ1-6; 8 nucleotides agree with TRBD1. Germline values: CDR1 SEHNR, CDR2 FQNEAQ (reference sequence). The CDR3 is 14 amino acids. Trimming removed 5 bases from V and 7 bases from J; junction bases left unmatched: 4.

The V and J genes are TRBV5-1 and TRBJ2-5; 13 bases agree with TRBD2. The CDR3 loop spans 18 amino acids. The germline V gene encodes CDR1 SGHRS and CDR2 YFSETQ. The ends lost 4 bases at V and 4 bases at J; junction bases unmatched: 13. The CDR3 spells CASSRTSGSTLSGETQYF. As DNA, the CDR3 is TGCGCCAGCAGCCGGACTAGCGGGAGCACCTTGTCGGGAGAGACCCAGTACTTC.

This clonotype was observed a handful of times. The rearrangement links TRBV27 to TRBJ2-5; D is uncertain. Germline assignment: CDR1 MNHEY and CDR2 SMNVEV (reference sequence). The CDR3 consists of 12 residues. The ends were cut back, 3 bases at V and 11 bases at J, with 13 bases in the middle. The CDR3 sequence is CASSLSRGEQYF. The DNA of the CDR3 is TGTGCCAGCAGTTTGTCTCGCGGTGAGCAGTACTTC.

The chain has TRBV29-1 and TRBJ2-7; D ambiguous. V was cut by 5 bases and J by 3 bases, with 8 bases left in between. The germline V gene encodes CDR1 SQVTM and CDR2 ANQGSEA. CDR3 size: 11 residues. CDR3 amino acids: CSVQADYEQYF. The CDR3 DNA sequence: TGCAGCGTTCAGGCTGACTACGAGCAGTACTTC.

The chain links TRBV6-1 to TRBJ2-3; TRBD2 matches 7 bases. From germline, CDR1 is MNHNS and CDR2 SASEGT. The CDR3 contains 21 residues. V was clipped by 5 bases and J by 14 bases; unmatched bases: 37. CDR3 in DNA: TGTGCCAGCAGTCGAACCCTCCGCGGGAGCCATTTAGCCGGATGGGGGATTAGGGCGTATTTT. Translation gives CASSRTLRGSHLAGWGIRAYF.

The chain combines TRBV29-1 with TRBJ1-2; D is possibly TRBD1 (5 bases). CDR1 SQVTM and CDR2 ANQGSEA come from the germline V gene. Trimming shortened V by 4 bases and J by 0 bases, and 12 bases separated the two germline ends. The CDR3 consists of 14 residues. The CDR3, as DNA: TGCAGCGTTGTTGGGACGAGCCCTAACTATGGCTACACCTTC. Translated, it gives CSVVGTSPNYGYTF.

This clonotype was picked up a small number of times. The chain links TRBV7-2 to TRBJ2-5, with 13 bases that match TRBD2. With V trimmed by 4 bases and J by 3 bases, 8 bases remained unmatched. This CDR3 has 17 residues. Germline values: CDR1 SGHTA, CDR2 FQGNSA. The CDR3 DNA reads as TGTGCCAGCAGCTCCCCCGGTGGACTAGCGGGAGAAGAGACCCAGTACTTC. Its translation is CASSSPGGLAGEETQYF.

The V gene is TRBV29-1, the J gene TRBJ1-2; D ambiguous. Trimming cost V 5 bases and J 1 base, with 8 bases left between them. The germline V gene has CDR1 SQVTM and CDR2 ANQGSEA. This CDR3 has 12 residues. The chain's CDR3 is CSVRTVNYGYTF. DNA for the CDR3: TGCAGCGTTAGAACAGTTAACTATGGCTACACCTTC.